This T cell receptor beta chain appears in the sequencing data of a study of prognosis after radiotherapy for stage I lung cancer. Study results and limitations: After stereotactic body radiation therapy, median unique TCR clones were about 7,200, down from around 9,800. Lower values of Shannon entropy after stereotactic body radiation therapy were seen in patients who developed distant metastases.

The CDR3 totals 18 residues. With V trimmed by 2 bases and J by 3 bases, 13 bases remained unmatched. The germline V gene encodes CDR1 SGHRS and CDR2 YFSETQ. Note on this clonotype: Its antigen is as yet unknown.

Amplicons of TCR beta CDR3 were generated from genomic DNA by two-round multiplex PCR. First-round PCR amplification was performed with primers specific to each TRBV and TRBJ gene. TCRdb re-analysed the multiplex PCR reads in MiXCR, keeping a single row per CDR3 protein. This table has more than 25,000 distinct CDR3 sequences, 32% appearing once. Patients were all node-negative on CT and PET/CT, lacking prior chemotherapy, radiotherapy or other malignancies. This sample comprised PBMCs, obtained before or after stereotactic body radiation therapy (not recorded which). This rearrangement joins TRBV5-1 to TRBJ2-3; 9 bases agree with TRBD2. This clonotype was obtained from a donor aged 50 or older with non-small cell lung cancer. CDR3 nucleotides: TGCGCCAGCAGCTTTTCGCTAGCGGGAAGCACGGGGACAGATACGCAGTATTTT. It is translated as CASSFSLAGSTGTDTQYF.